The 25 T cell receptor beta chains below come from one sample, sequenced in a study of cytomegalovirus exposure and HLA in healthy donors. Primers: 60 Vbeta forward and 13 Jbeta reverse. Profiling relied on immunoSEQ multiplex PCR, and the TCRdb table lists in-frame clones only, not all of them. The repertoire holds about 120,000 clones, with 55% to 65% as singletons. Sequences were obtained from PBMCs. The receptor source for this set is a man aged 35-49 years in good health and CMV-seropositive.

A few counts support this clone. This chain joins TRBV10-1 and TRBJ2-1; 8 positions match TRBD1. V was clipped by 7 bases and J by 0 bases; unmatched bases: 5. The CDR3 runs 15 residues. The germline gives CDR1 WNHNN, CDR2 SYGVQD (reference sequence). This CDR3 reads CASTPGQDSYNEQFF. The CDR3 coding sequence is TGCGCCAGCACCCCGGGACAGGACTCCTACAATGAGCAGTTCTTC.

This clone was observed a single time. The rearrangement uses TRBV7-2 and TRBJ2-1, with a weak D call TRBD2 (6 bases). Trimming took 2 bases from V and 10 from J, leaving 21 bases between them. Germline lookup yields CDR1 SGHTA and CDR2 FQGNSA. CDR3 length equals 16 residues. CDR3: CASSLIPAGGEGEQFF. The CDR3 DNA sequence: TGTGCCAGCAGCTTAATCCCAGCGGGTGGGGAAGGGGAGCAGTTCTTC.

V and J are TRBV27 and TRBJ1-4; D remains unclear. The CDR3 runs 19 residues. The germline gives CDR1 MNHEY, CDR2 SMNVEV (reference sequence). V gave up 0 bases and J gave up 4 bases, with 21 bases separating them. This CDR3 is CASSLSGWRQRNDNEKLFF. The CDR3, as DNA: TGTGCCAGCAGTTTATCAGGGTGGAGGCAAAGAAACGATAATGAAAAACTGTTTTTT.

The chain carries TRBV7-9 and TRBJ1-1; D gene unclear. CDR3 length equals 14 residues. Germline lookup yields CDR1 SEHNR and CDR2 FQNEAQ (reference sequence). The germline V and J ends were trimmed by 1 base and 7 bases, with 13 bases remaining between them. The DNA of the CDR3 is TGTGCCAGCAGCTTAGGCAGTGGCGGCCGTGAAGCTTTCTTT. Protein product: CASSLGSGGREAFF.

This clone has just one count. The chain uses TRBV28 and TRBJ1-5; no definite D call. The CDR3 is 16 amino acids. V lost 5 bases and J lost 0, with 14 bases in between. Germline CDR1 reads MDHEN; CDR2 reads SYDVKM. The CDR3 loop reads CASSKVGLYSNQPQHF. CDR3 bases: TGTGCCAGCAGTAAAGTTGGGCTGTATAGCAATCAGCCCCAGCATTTT.

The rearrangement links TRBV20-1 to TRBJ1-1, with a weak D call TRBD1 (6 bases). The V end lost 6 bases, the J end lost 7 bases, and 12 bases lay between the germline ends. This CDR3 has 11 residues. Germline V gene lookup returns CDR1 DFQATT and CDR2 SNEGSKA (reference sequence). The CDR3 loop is CSAYRVNEAFF. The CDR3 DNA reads TGCAGTGCGTACAGGGTGAATGAAGCTTTCTTT.

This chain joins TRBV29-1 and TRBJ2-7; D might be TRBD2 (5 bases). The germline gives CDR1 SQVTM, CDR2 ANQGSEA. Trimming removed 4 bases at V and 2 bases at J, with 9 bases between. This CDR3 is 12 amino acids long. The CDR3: CSVADSTYEQYF. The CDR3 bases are TGCAGCGTTGCGGACTCGACCTACGAGCAGTACTTC.

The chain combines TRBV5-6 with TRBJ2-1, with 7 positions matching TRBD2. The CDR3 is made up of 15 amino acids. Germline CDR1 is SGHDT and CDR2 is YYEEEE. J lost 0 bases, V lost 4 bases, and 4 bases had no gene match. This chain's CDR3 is CASSAGESSYNEQFF. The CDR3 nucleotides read TGTGCCAGCAGCGCGGGGGAAAGCTCCTACAATGAGCAGTTCTTC.

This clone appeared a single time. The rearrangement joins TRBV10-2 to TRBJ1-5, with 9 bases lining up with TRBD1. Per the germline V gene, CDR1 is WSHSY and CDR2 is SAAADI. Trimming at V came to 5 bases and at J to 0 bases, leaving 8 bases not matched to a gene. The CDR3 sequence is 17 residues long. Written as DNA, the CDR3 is TGCGCCAGCAGTACAGGGGGCGCGGTGGTTAGCAATCAGCCCCAGCATTTT. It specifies CASSTGGAVVSNQPQHF.

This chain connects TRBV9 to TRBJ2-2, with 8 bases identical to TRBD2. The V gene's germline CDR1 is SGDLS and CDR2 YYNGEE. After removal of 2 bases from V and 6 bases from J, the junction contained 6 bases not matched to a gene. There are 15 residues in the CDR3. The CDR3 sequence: CASSVAGGTAGELFF. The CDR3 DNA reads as TGTGCCAGCAGCGTGGCGGGGGGTACGGCCGGGGAGCTGTTTTTT. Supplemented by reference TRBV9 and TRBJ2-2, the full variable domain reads DSGVTQTPKHLITATGQRVTLRCSPRSGDLSVYWYQQSLDQGLQFLIQYYNGEERAKGNILERFSAQQFPDLHSELNLSSLELGDSALYFCASSVAGGTAGELFFGEGSRLTVL.

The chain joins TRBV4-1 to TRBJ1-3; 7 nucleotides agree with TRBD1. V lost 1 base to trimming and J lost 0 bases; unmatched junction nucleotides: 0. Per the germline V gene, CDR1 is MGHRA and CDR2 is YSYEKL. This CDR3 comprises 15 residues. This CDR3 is CASSQGTGSGNTIYF. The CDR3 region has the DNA TGCGCCAGCAGCCAAGGGACAGGCTCTGGAAACACCATATATTTT.

The CDR3 loop reads CASSFGQGGGRSADTQYF. In DNA, the CDR3 is TGTGCCAGCAGCTTCGGCCAGGGCGGCGGGAGGTCCGCAGATACGCAGTATTTT. V is TRBV5-4 and J is TRBJ2-3; 8 bases fit TRBD2. The CDR3 sequence is 18 residues long. Per the germline V gene, CDR1 is SGHNT and CDR2 is YYREEE (reference sequence). V gave up 2 bases and J gave up 4 bases; unmatched junction bases: 15.

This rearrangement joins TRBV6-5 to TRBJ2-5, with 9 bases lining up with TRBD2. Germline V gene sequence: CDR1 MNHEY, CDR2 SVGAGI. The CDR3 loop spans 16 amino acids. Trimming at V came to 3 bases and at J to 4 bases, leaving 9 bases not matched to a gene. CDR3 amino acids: CASSYKRGGAGETQYF. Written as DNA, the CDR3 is TGTGCCAGCAGTTATAAGCGCGGGGGGGCCGGAGAGACCCAGTACTTC.

The CDR3 bases are TGTGCCAGCTCACCCCAGGACAGGGTGAATGAAAAACTGTTTTTT. This translates into CASSPQDRVNEKLFF. The rearrangement links TRBV18 to TRBJ1-4; 8 nucleotides align to TRBD1. After removal of 3 bases from V and 5 bases from J, the junction contained 5 bases not matched to a gene. This CDR3 has 15 amino acids. Germline values: CDR1 KGHSH, CDR2 LQKENI.

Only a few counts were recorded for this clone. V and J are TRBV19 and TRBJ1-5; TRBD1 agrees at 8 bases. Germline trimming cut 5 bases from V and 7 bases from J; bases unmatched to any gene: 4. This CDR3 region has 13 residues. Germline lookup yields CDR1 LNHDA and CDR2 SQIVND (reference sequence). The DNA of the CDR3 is TGTGCCAGTAGTGGGACAGGCCTCCAGCCCCAGCATTTT. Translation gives CASSGTGLQPQHF.

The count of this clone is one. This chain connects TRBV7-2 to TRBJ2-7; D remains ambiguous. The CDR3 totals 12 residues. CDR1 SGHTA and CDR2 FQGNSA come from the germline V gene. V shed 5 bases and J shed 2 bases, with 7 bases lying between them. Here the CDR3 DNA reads TGTGCCAGCAGCCTACTTACCTACGAGCAGTACTTC. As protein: CASSLLTYEQYF.

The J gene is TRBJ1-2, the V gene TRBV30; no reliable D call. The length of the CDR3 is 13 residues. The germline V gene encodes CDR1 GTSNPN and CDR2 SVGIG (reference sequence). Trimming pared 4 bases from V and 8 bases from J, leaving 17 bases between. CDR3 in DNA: TGTGCCTGGAATACACAGTGGGCGGGGGGCTACACCTTC. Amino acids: CAWNTQWAGGYTF.

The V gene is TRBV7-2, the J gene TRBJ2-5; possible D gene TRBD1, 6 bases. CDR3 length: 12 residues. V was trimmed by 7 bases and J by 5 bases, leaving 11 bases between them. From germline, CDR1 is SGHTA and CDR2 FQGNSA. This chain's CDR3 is CASTTGSETQYF. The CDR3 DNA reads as TGTGCCAGCACCACAGGGAGTGAGACCCAGTACTTC.

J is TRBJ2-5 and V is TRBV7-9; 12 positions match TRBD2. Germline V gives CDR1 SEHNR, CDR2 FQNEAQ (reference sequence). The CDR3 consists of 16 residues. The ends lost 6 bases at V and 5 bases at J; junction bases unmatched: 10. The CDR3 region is CASSPGLAGVGETQYF. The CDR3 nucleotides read TGTGCCAGCAGTCCGGGACTAGCGGGCGTTGGGGAGACCCAGTACTTC.

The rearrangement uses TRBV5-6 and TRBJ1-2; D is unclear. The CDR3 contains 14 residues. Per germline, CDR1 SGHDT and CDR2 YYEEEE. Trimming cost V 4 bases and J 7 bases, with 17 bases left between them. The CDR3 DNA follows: TGTGCCAGCAGCGCCGGAGGCCAGGTCTTTGGCTACACCTTC. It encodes CASSAGGQVFGYTF. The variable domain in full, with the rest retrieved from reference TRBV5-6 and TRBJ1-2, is DAGVTQSPTHLIKTRGQQVTLRCSPKSGHDTVSWYQQALGQGPQFIFQYYEEEERQRGNFPDRFSGHQFPNYSSELNVNALLLGDSALYLCASSAGGQVFGYTFGSGTRLTVV.

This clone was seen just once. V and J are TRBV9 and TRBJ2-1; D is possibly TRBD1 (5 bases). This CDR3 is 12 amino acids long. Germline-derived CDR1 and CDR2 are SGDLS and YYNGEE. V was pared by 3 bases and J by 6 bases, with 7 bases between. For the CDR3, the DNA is TGTGCCAGCAGCGGCGACAGCAATGAGCAGTTCTTC. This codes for CASSGDSNEQFF.

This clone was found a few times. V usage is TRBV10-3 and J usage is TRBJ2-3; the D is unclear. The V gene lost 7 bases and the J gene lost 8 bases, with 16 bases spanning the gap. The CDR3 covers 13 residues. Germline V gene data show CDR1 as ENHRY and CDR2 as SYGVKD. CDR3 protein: CAIKQTLEGTQYF. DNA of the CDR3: TGTGCCATCAAACAAACCCTAGAAGGTACGCAGTATTTT.

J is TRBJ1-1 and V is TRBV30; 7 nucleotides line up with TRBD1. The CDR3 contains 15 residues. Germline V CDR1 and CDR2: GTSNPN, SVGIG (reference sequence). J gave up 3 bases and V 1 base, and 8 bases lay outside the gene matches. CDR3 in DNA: TGTGCCTGGAGTGGGAACAGGGGTTGGTACACTGAAGCTTTCTTT. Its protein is CAWSGNRGWYTEAFF.

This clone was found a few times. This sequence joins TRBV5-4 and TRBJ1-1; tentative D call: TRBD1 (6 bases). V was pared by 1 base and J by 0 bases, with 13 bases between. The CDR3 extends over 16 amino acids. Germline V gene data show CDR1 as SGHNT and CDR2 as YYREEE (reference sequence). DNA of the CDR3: TGTGCCAGCAGCTTGAGTGGACAGTCCTTGAACACTGAAGCTTTCTTT. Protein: CASSLSGQSLNTEAFF.

As DNA, the CDR3 is TGTGCCAGCAGCTTAAGCGGGGGGGCCAACGTCCTGACTTTC. This encodes CASSLSGGANVLTF. V and J are TRBV7-3 and TRBJ2-6, with D possibly being TRBD2 (5 bases). V was shortened by 1 base and J by 4 bases, with 5 bases between the two germline ends. This CDR3 spans 14 amino acids. Germline V gene lookup returns CDR1 SGHTA and CDR2 FQGTGA.